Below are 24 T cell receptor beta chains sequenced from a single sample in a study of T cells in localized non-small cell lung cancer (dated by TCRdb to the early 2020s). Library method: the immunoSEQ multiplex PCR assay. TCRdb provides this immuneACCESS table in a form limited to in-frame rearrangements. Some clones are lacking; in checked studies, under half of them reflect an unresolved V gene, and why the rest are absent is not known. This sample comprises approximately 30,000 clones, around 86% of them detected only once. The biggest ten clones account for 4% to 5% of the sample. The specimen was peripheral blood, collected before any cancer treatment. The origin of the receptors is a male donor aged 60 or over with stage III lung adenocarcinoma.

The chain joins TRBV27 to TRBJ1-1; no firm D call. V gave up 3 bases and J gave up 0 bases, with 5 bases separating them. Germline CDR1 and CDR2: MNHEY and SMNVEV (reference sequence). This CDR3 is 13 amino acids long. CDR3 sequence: CASSFWLNTEAFF. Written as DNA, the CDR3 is TGTGCCAGCAGTTTTTGGTTGAACACTGAAGCTTTCTTT.

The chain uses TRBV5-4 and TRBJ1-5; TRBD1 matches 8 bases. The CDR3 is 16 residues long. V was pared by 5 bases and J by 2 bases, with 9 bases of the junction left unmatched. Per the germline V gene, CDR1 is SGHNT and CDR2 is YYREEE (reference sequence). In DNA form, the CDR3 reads TGTGCCAGCAGTTATACAGGGGGTGCACGCAATCAGCCCCAGCATTTT. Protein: CASSYTGGARNQPQHF.

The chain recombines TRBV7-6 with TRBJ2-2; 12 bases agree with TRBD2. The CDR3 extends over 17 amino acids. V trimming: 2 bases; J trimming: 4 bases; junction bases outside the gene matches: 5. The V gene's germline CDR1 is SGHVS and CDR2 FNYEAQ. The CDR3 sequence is CASSLRLAGAFTGELFF. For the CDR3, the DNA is TGTGCCAGCAGCTTAAGACTAGCGGGAGCGTTCACCGGGGAGCTGTTTTTT. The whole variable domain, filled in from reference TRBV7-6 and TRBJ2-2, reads GAGVSQSPRYKVTKRGQDVALRCDPISGHVSLYWYRQALGQGPEFLTYFNYEAQQDKSGLPNDRFSAERPEGSISTLTIQRTEQRDSAMYRCASSLRLAGAFTGELFFGEGSRLTVL.

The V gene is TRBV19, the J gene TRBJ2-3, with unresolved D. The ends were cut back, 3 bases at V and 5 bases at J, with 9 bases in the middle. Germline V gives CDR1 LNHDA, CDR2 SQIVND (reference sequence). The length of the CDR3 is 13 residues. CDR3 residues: CASSIGYRDTQYF. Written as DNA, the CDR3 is TGTGCCAGTAGTATCGGCTACCGAGATACGCAGTATTTT.

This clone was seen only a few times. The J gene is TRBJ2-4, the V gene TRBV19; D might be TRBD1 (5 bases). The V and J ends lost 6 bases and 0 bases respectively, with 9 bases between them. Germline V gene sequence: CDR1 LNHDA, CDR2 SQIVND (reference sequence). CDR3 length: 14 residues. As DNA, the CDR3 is TGTGCCAGTAGGGAGACAGTAGCCAAAAACATTCAGTACTTC. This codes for CASRETVAKNIQYF.

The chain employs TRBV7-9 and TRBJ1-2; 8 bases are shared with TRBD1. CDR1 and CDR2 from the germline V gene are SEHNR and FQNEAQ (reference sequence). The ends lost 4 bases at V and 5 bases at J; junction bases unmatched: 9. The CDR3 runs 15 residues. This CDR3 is CASSSTDRGGYGYTF. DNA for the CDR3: TGTGCCAGCAGCTCGACCGACAGGGGTGGTTATGGCTACACCTTC.

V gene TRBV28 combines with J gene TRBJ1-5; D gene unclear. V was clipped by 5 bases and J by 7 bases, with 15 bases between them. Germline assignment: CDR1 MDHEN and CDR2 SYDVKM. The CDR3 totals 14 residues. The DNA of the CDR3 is TGTGCCAGCAGTACACCTCCAGGAGACCAGCCCCAGCATTTT. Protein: CASSTPPGDQPQHF.

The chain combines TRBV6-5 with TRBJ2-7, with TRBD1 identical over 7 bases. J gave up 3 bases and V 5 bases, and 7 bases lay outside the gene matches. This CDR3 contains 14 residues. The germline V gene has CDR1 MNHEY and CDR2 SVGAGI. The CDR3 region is CASSRTGVLYEQYF. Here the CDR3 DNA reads TGTGCCAGCAGTCGGACAGGAGTACTCTACGAGCAGTACTTC.

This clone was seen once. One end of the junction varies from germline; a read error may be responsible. The CDR3 spells CASSLDSWYGYTF. For the CDR3, the DNA is TGCGCCAGCAGTTTGGACAGTTGGTATGGCTACACCTTC. The V call is TRBV5-1, the J call TRBJ1-2; D is perhaps TRBD1 (6 bases). The CDR3 spans 13 residues. CDR1 and CDR2 from the germline V gene are SGHRS and YFSETQ.

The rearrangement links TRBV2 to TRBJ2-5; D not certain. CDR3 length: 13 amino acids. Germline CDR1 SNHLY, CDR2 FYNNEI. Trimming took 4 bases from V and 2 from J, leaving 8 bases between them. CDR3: CASSGAEQETQYF. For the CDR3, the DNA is TGTGCCAGCAGTGGGGCAGAACAAGAGACCCAGTACTTC.

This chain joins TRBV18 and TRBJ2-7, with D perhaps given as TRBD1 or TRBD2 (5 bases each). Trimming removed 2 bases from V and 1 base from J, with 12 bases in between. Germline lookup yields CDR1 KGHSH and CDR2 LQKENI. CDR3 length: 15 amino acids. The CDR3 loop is CASSPIGTESYEQYF. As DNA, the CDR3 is TGTGCCAGCTCACCAATTGGGACGGAGTCCTACGAGCAGTACTTC.

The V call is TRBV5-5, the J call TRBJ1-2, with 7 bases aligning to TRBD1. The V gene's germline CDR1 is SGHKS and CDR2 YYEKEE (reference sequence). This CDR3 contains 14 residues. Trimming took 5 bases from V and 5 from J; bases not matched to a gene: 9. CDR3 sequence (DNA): TGTGCCAGCAGTTCTACAGGGGTCCGGTATGGCTACACCTTC. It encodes CASSSTGVRYGYTF.

As DNA, the CDR3 is TGTGCCAGCAGTTTAAGCCTCGGTACAGAGAACTATGGCTACACCTTC. Translation gives CASSLSLGTENYGYTF. V gene TRBV27 combines with J gene TRBJ1-2; D is unclear. Per the germline V gene, CDR1 is MNHEY and CDR2 is SMNVEV (reference sequence). This CDR3 has 16 amino acids. Trimming removed 2 bases from V and 2 bases from J, with 15 bases in between.

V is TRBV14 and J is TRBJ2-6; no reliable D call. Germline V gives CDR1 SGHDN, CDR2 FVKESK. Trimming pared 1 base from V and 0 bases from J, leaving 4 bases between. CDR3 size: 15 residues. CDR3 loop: CASSQVSSGANVLTF. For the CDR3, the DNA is TGTGCCAGCAGCCAAGTCTCCTCTGGGGCCAACGTCCTGACTTTC.

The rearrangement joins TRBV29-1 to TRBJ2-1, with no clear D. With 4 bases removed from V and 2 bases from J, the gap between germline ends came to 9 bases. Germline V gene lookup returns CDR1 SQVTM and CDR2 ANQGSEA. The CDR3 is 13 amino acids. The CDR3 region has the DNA TGCAGCGTTGTTGGGATCGCCTACAATGAGCAGTTCTTC. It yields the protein CSVVGIAYNEQFF.

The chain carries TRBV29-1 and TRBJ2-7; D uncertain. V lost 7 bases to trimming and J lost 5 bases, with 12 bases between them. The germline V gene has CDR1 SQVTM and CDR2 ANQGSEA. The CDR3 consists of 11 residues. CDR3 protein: CSDPWGDEQYF. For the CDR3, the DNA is TGCAGCGACCCTTGGGGTGACGAGCAGTACTTC.

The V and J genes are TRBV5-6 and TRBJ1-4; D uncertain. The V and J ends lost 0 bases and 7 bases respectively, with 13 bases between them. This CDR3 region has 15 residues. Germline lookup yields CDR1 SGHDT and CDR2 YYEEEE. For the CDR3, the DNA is TGTGCCAGCAGCTTGGTCCCTACTAAGGGTGAAAAACTGTTTTTT. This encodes CASSLVPTKGEKLFF. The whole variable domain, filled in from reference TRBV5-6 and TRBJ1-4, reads DAGVTQSPTHLIKTRGQQVTLRCSPKSGHDTVSWYQQALGQGPQFIFQYYEEEERQRGNFPDRFSGHQFPNYSSELNVNALLLGDSALYLCASSLVPTKGEKLFFGSGTQLSVL.

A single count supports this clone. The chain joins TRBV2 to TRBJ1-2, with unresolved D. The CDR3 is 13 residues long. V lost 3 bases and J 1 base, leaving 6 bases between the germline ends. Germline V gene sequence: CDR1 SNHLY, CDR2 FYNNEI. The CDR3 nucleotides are TGTGCCAGCAGTGAGGGCGGTAACTATGGCTACACCTTC. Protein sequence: CASSEGGNYGYTF. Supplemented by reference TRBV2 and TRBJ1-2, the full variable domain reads EPEVTQTPSHQVTQMGQEVILRCVPISNHLYFYWYRQILGQKVEFLVSFYNNEISEKSEIFDDQFSVERPDGSNFTLKIRSTKLEDSAMYFCASSEGGNYGYTFGSGTRLTVV.

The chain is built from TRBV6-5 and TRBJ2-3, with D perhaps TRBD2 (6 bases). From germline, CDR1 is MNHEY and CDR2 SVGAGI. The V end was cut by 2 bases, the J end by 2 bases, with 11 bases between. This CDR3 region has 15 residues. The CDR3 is CASSYGRGSTDTQYF. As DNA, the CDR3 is TGTGCCAGCAGTTACGGGCGGGGATCCACAGATACGCAGTATTTT.

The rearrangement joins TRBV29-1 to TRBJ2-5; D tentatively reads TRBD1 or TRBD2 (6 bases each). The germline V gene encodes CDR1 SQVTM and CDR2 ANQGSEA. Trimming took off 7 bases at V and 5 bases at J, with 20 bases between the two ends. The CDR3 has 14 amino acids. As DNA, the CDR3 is TGCAGCGCTGATCCATCGGGGGCGGGTGAGACCCAGTACTTC. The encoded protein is CSADPSGAGETQYF.

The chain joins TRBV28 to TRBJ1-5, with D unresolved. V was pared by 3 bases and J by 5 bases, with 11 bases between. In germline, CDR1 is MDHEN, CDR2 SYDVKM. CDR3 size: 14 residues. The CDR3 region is CASSFDTLDQPQHF. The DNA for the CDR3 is TGTGCCAGCAGTTTCGACACCTTGGATCAGCCCCAGCATTTT. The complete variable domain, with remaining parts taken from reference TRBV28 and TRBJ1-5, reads DVKVTQSSRYLVKRTGEKVFLECVQDMDHENMFWYRQDPGLGLRLIYFSYDVKMKEKGDIPEGYSVSREKKERFSLILESASTNQTSMYLCASSFDTLDQPQHFGDGTRLSIL.

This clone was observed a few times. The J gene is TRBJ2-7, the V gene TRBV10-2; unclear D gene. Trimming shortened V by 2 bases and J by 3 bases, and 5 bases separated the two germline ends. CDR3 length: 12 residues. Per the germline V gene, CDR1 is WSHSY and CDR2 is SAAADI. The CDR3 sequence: CASSEGNYEQYF. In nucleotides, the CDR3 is TGCGCCAGCAGTGAGGGGAACTACGAGCAGTACTTC.

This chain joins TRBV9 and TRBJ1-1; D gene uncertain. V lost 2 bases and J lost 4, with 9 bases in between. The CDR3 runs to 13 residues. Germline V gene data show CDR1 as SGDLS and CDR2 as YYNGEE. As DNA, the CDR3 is TGTGCCAGCAGCGTCGGGGTCGGCACTGAAGCTTTCTTT. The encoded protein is CASSVGVGTEAFF.

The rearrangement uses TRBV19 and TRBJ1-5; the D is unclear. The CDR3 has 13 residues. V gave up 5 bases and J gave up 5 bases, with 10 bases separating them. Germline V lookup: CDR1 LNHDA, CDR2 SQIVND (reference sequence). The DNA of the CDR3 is TGTGCCAGTAGTTCTCCAGTAGATCAGCCCCAGCATTTT. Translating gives CASSSPVDQPQHF.